The rows below give T cell receptor beta chains drawn from one sample of a study of blood T cells in healthy people across ages. TCRdb re-called the 5' RACE reads with MiXCR, one entry per CDR3 protein. The sample consists of fewer than 1.5 million distinct CDR3 sequences, around two fifths of them appearing once. Material for sequencing was blood. All receptors derive from a woman aged 18-29 years in good health. Both conserved end residues are part of each CDR3. D genes are given only for firm matches. Some rows mark clone size as missing; the rest say once, few, many or name a class of expanded clone.

D: .
J: TRBJ2-7
length: 12
size: few
V: TRBV5-1
CDR3: CASSIGQYEQYF
DNA: TGCGCCAGCAGCATCGGACAGTACGAGCAGTACTTC

D: .
J: TRBJ2-3
length: 12
size: few
V: TRBV12-3/TRBV12-4
CDR3: CASSPGAGAQYF
DNA: TGTGCCAGCAGTCCTGGAGCTGGGGCGCAGTATTTT

D: TRBD1
J: TRBJ2-6
length: 16
size: many
V: TRBV20-1
CDR3: CSAPDRGFAGANVLTF
DNA: TGCAGTGCACCGGACAGGGGCTTCGCTGGGGCCAACGTCCTGACTTTC

D: .
J: TRBJ1-1
length: 14
size: .
V: TRBV29-1
CDR3: CSPWGRETNTEAFF
DNA: TGCAGCCCCTGGGGCAGGGAAACGAACACTGAAGCTTTCTTT

D: .
J: TRBJ2-1
length: 14
size: few
V: TRBV2
CDR3: CANQGPLGSYEQFF
DNA: TGTGCCAATCAGGGGCCCTTGGGCTCGTATGAGCAGTTCTTC

D: TRBD1
J: TRBJ1-5
length: 15
size: few
V: TRBV6-6
CDR3: CASSYSSGGGHPQHF
DNA: TGTGCCAGCAGTTACTCATCAGGGGGGGGTCACCCCCAGCATTTT

D: TRBD2
J: TRBJ2-7
length: 18
size: .
V: TRBV20-1
CDR3: CSARGRRLAGGISHEQYF
DNA: TGCAGTGCTAGAGGAAGGAGGCTAGCGGGAGGGATATCCCACGAGCAGTACTTC

D: TRBD2
J: TRBJ2-5
length: 13
size: .
V: TRBV9
CDR3: CASSPGLADEQDF
DNA: TGTGCCAGCAGCCCGGGACTAGCGGACGAGCAGGACTTC

D: TRBD2
J: TRBJ2-3
length: 17
size: few
V: TRBV5-1
CDR3: CASSLGLAGGKTDTQYF
DNA: TGCGCCAGCAGCTTGGGATTAGCGGGAGGCAAAACAGATACGCAGTATTTT

D: .
J: TRBJ2-7
length: 14
size: few
V: TRBV5-1
CDR3: CASSLDVSVSEQYF
DNA: TGCGCCAGCAGCTTGGATGTCTCTGTCAGCGAGCAGTACTTC

D: TRBD1
J: TRBJ2-7
length: 16
size: .
V: TRBV15
CDR3: CATSRDLAGGSHEQYF
DNA: TGTGCCACCAGCAGAGATTTGGCAGGGGGTTCCCACGAGCAGTACTTC

D: .
J: TRBJ1-5
length: 15
size: .
V: TRBV6-5
CDR3: CASSFGPSLNQPQHF
DNA: TGTGCCAGCAGTTTTGGGCCCTCCCTCAATCAGCCCCAGCATTTT

D: TRBD1
J: TRBJ2-7
length: 11
size: .
V: TRBV28
CDR3: CASSDRVEQYF
DNA: TGTGCCAGCAGTGACAGGGTCGAGCAGTACTTC

D: .
J: TRBJ2-5
length: 13
size: .
V: TRBV10-2
CDR3: CASRDSNQETQYF
DNA: TGCGCCAGCAGGGACAGTAATCAAGAGACCCAGTACTTC

D: .
J: TRBJ2-5
length: 14
size: .
V: TRBV5-1
CDR3: CASSLAVTGETQYF
DNA: TGCGCCAGCAGCTTGGCCGTCACGGGGGAGACCCAGTACTTC

D: .
J: TRBJ1-2
length: 14
size: .
V: TRBV2
CDR3: CASSEAADNYGYTF
DNA: TGTGCCAGCTCCGAGGCGGCGGATAACTATGGCTACACCTTC

D: TRBD1
J: TRBJ2-3
length: 14
size: few
V: TRBV7-2
CDR3: CASSLVGGEDTQYF
DNA: TGTGCCAGCAGCTTAGTAGGGGGCGAAGATACGCAGTATTTT

D: .
J: TRBJ1-1
length: 15
size: few
V: TRBV4-1
CDR3: CASSHGRGIETEAFF
DNA: TGCGCCAGCAGCCACGGACGGGGGATAGAGACTGAAGCTTTCTTT

D: .
J: TRBJ1-2
length: 13
size: .
V: TRBV7-9
CDR3: CASSRWDNYGYTF
DNA: TGTGCCAGCAGCCGGTGGGATAACTATGGCTACACCTTC

D: .
J: TRBJ2-7
length: 13
size: .
V: TRBV10-3
CDR3: CAIGGRSSYEQYF
DNA: TGTGCCATCGGGGGCCGGAGCTCCTACGAGCAGTACTTC

D: .
J: TRBJ2-5
length: 15
size: .
V: TRBV29-1
CDR3: CSVGQGRNRTETQYF
DNA: TGCAGCGTTGGGCAGGGGCGGAACCGAACGGAGACCCAGTACTTC

D: .
J: TRBJ2-7
length: 15
size: .
V: TRBV7-2
CDR3: CASSSVGGGPYEQYF
DNA: TGTGCCAGCAGCTCTGTAGGGGGAGGGCCCTACGAGCAGTACTTC

D: .
J: TRBJ2-7
length: 14
size: .
V: TRBV6-1
CDR3: CASSEVYPSYEQYF
DNA: TGTGCCAGCAGTGAAGTTTACCCGTCCTACGAGCAGTACTTC

D: .
J: TRBJ2-4
length: 16
size: few
V: TRBV4-1
CDR3: CASSSPPSTAKNIQYF
DNA: TGCGCCAGCAGCTCCCCCCCCTCTACGGCCAAAAACATTCAGTACTTC